Shown below are 3 T cell receptor beta chains from a single sample sequenced in a study of cytomegalovirus exposure and HLA in healthy donors. The PCR was carried out with 60 Vbeta primers and 13 Jbeta primers. Repertoires were generated with immunoSEQ multiplex PCR, while TCRdb's copy carries only in-frame clones and drops some. The sample holds some 67,000 clones, 85% to 90% seen once. Specimen: PBMCs. These TCRs come from a woman aged 30 to 39 in good health and CMV-seropositive.

This clone came up once. The V call is TRBV28, the J call TRBJ1-2; D unresolved. Trimming removed 5 bases from V and 7 bases from J, with 14 bases in between. CDR1 and CDR2 (germline): MDHEN, SYDVKM. The CDR3 is 13 amino acids. The CDR3 loop is CASSTPGRGGYTF. CDR3 coding DNA: TGTGCCAGCAGTACCCCAGGTCGGGGTGGCTACACCTTC.

The chain recombines TRBV19 with TRBJ2-1; 14 bases line up with TRBD2. V lost 4 bases and J lost 2; bases outside the gene matches: 7. Germline V gene lookup returns CDR1 LNHDA and CDR2 SQIVND (reference sequence). The CDR3 contains 18 residues. The CDR3 spells CASSKKGLAGVPYNEQFF. The CDR3 DNA is TGTGCCAGTAGTAAGAAGGGACTAGCGGGAGTGCCCTACAATGAGCAGTTCTTC.

CDR3 nucleotides: TGTGCCAGCAGCTTAGCGGCGGGGGTCCAAGAGACCCAGTACTTC. It encodes CASSLAAGVQETQYF. This sequence joins TRBV7-9 and TRBJ2-5; 7 bases map to TRBD2. V shed 0 bases, J shed 1 base, and the junction held 2 bases outside the gene matches. Germline loops: CDR1 SEHNR, CDR2 FQNEAQ (reference sequence). The length of the CDR3 is 15 residues.